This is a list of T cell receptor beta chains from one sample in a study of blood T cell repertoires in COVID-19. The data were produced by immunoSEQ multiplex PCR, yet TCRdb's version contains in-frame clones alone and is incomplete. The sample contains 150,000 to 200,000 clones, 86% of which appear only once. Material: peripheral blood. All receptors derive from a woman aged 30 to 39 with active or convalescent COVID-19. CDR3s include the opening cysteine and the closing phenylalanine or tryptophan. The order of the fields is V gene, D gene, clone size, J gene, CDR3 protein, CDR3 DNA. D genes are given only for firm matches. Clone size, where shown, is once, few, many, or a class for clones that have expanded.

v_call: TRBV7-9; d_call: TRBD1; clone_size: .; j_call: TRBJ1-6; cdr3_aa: CASSLGQGRSPLHF; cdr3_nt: TGTGCCAGCAGCCTGGGACAGGGACGTTCACCCCTCCACTTT
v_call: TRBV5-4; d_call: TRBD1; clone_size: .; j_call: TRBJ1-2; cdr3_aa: CASSLDRAYGYTF; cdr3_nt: TGTGCCAGCAGCTTAGACAGGGCGTATGGCTACACCTTC
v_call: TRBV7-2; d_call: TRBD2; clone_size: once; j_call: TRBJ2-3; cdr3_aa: CASSSGLAGGQGTQYF; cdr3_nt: TGTGCCAGCAGCTCGGGACTAGCGGGGGGGCAAGGCACGCAGTATTTT
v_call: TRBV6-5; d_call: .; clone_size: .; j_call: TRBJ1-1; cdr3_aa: CATKNQGYTEAFF; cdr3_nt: TGTGCCACCAAAAATCAGGGCTACACTGAAGCTTTCTTT
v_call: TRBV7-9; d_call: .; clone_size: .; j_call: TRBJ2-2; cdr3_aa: CACRRQISGGELFF; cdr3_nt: TGTGCCTGCAGACGGCAGATCTCAGGCGGGGAGCTGTTTTTT
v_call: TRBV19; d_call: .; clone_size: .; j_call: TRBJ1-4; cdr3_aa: CASSLSQGEKLFF; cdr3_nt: TGTGCCAGTAGTCTAAGTCAGGGAGAAAAACTGTTTTTT
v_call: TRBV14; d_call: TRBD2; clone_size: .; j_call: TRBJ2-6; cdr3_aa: CPRTHGGAGGRYGANVLTF; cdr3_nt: TGTCCCCGCACCCACGGGGGGGCCGGGGGGCGGTATGGGGCCAACGTCCTGACTTTC
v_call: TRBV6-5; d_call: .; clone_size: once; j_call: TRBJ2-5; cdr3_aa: CASSKSQETQYF; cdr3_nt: TGTGCCAGCAGCAAGAGTCAAGAGACCCAGTACTTC
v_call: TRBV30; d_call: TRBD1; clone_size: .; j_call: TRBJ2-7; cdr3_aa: CAWGRRTGSTEQYF; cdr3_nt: TGTGCCTGGGGAAGACGGACAGGCTCAACGGAGCAGTACTTC
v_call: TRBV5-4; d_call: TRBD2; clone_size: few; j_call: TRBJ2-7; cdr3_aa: CASSAGLDNEQYF; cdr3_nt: TGTGCCAGCAGCGCGGGACTAGACAACGAGCAGTACTTC
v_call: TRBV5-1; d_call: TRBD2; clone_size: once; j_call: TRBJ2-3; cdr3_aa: CASSNPNLAGGLTDTQYF; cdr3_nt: TGCGCCAGCTCAAACCCTAATCTAGCGGGGGGGCTTACAGATACGCAGTATTTT
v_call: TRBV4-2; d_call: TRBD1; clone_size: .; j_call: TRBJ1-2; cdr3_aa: CASSQAGGTAYGYTF; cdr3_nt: TGTGCCAGCAGCCAAGCCGGTGGGACAGCTTATGGCTACACCTTC
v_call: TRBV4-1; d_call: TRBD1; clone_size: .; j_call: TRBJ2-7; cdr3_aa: CASSQQGQGSQQYF; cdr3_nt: TGCGCCAGCAGCCAACAGGGACAGGGATCGCAGCAGTACTTC
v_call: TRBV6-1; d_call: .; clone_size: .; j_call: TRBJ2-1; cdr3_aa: CASSEGLPPYEQFF; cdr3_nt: TGTGCCAGCAGTGAAGGACTCCCCCCCTATGAGCAGTTCTTC
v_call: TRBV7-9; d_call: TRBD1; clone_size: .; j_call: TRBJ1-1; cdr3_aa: CASSSDRGRLTEAFF; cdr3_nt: TGTGCCAGCAGCTCCGACAGGGGGCGGCTCACTGAAGCTTTCTTT
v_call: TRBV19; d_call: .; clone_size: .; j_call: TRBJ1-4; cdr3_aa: CASTGMGTNEKLFF; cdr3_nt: TGTGCCTCCACAGGGATGGGAACTAATGAAAAACTGTTTTTT
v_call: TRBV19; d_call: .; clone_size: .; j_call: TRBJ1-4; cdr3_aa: CASSRGYEKLFF; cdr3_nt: TGTGCCAGTAGTAGAGGCTACGAAAAACTGTTTTTT
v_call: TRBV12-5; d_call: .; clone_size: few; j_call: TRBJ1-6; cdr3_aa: CASSPGNYSPLHF; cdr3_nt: TGTGCTAGTTCCCCAGGGAATTATTCACCCCTCCACTTT
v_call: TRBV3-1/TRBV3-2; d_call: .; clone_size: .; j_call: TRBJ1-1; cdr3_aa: CASSQDNMNTEAFF; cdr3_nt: TGTGCCAGCAGCCAAGATAACATGAACACTGAAGCTTTCTTT
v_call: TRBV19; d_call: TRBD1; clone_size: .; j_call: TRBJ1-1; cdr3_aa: CASSPDRGQRTEAFF; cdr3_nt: TGTGCCAGTAGCCCGGACAGGGGGCAGCGGACTGAAGCTTTCTTT
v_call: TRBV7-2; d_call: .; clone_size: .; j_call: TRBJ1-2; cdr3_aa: CASSSGVNYGYTF; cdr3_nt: TGTGCCAGCAGCTCGGGGGTTAACTATGGCTACACCTTC
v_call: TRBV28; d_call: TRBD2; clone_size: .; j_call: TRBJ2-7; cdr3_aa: CASSSPAGRWTYEQYF; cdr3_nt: TGTGCCAGCAGTTCCCCAGCGGGACGGTGGACCTACGAGCAGTACTTC
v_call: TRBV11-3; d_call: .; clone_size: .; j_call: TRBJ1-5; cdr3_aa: CASSLPGVSNQPQHF; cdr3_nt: TGTGCCAGCAGCTTACCGGGGGTTAGCAATCAGCCCCAGCATTTT
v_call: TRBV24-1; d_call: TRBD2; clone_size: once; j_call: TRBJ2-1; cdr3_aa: CATSGGTSAYNEQFF; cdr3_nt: TGTGCCACCAGTGGCGGGACTAGCGCTTACAATGAGCAGTTCTTC
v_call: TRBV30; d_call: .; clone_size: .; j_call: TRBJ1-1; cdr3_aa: CAWMGGLNTEAFF; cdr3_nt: TGTGCCTGGATGGGGGGATTGAACACTGAAGCTTTCTTT
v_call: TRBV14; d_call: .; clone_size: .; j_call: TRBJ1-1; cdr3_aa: CASSQDRGGTEAFF; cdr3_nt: TGTGCCAGCAGCCAAGATCGGGGGGGTACTGAAGCTTTCTTT
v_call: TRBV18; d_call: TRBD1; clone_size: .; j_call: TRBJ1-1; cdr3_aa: CASTGQGRNTEAFF; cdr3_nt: TGTGCCAGCACGGGACAGGGCCGGAACACTGAAGCTTTCTTT
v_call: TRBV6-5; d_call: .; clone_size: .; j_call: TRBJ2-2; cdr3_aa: CASSWSGDTGELFF; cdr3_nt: TGTGCCAGCAGTTGGTCAGGGGACACCGGGGAGCTGTTTTTT
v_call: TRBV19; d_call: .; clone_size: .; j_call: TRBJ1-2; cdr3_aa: CASSIGRPWRNYGYTF; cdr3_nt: TGTGCCAGTAGTATCGGCAGGCCCTGGAGGAACTATGGCTACACCTTC
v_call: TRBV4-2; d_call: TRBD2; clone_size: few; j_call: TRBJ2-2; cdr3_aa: CASSFSGGDTGELFF; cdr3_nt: TGTGCCAGCAGCTTTAGCGGGGGGGACACCGGGGAGCTGTTTTTT
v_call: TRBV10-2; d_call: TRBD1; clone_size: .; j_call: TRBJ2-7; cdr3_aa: CASSDGTGRAYEQYF; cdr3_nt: TGCGCCAGCAGCGACGGGACAGGCCGAGCCTACGAGCAGTACTTC
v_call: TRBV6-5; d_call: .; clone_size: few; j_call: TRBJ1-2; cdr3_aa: CASSYTSNYGYTF; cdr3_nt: TGTGCCAGCAGTTATACAAGTAACTATGGCTACACCTTC
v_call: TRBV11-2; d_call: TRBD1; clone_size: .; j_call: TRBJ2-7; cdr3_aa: CASSRGDSWGNYEQYF; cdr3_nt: TGTGCCAGCAGCCGAGGGGACAGTTGGGGGAACTACGAGCAGTACTTC
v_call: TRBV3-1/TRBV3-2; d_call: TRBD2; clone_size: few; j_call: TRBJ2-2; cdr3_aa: CASSETSGRTGELFF; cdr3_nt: TGTGCCAGCAGCGAGACTAGCGGGAGAACCGGGGAGCTGTTTTTT
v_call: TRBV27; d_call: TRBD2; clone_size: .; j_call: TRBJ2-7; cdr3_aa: CASSLAETSVLYEQYF; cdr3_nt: TGTGCCAGCAGTTTAGCGGAAACTAGCGTGCTTTACGAGCAGTACTTC
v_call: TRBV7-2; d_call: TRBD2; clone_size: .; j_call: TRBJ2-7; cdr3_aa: CASRNGLAGIYEQYF; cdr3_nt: TGTGCCAGCAGGAATGGACTAGCGGGCATCTACGAGCAGTACTTC
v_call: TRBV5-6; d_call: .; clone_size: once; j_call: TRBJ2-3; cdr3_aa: CASSLGGEIALTDTQYF; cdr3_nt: TGTGCCAGCAGCTTAGGCGGGGAGATCGCACTGACAGATACGCAGTATTTT
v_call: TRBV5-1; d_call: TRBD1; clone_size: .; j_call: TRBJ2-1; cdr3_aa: CASSLRQGDYNEQFF; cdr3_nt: TGCGCCAGCAGCTTGAGACAGGGCGACTACAATGAGCAGTTCTTC
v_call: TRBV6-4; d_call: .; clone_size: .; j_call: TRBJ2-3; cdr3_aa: CASSQTIVETQYF; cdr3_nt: TGTGCCAGCAGCCAAACTATAGTGGAGACGCAGTATTTT
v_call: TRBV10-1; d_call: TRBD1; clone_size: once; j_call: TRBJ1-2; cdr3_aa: CASRLTGGSGYTF; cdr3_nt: TGCGCCAGCAGGTTGACAGGGGGCTCTGGCTACACCTTC
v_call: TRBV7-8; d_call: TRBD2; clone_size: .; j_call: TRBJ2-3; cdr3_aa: CASSRGSGAGTSATDTQYF; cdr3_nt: TGTGCCAGCAGCCGAGGCTCAGGGGCGGGGACTAGCGCCACAGATACGCAGTATTTT